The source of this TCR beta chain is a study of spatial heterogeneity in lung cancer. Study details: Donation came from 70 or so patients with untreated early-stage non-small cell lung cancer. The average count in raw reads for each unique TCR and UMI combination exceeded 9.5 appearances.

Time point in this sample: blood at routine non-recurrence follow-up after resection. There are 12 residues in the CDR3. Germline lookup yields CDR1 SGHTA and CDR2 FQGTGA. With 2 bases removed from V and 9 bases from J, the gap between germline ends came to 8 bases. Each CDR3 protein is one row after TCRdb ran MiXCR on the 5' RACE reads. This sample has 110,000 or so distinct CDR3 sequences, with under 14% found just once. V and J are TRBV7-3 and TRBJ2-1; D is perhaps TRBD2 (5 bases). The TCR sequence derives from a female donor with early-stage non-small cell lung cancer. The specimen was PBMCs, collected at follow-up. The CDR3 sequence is CASSLSRGEQFF. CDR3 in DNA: TGTGCCAGCAGCTTATCCCGGGGTGAGCAGTTCTTC.